Shown below are 14 T cell receptor beta chains from a single sample sequenced in a study of blood T cell repertoires in COVID-19. Measured with immunoSEQ multiplex PCR; TCRdb has only the in-frame clones, and not every one. Among 130,000 to 150,000 clones listed, around 80% were seen once. Sequencing was performed on peripheral blood. The source of these receptors is a man in his 60s with active or convalescent COVID-19.

The chain links TRBV28 to TRBJ2-7; D not resolved. The CDR3 covers 14 residues. V lost 2 bases to trimming and J lost 3 bases, with 11 bases between them. CDR1 MDHEN and CDR2 SYDVKM come from the germline V gene. The CDR3 spells CASSLPGGLYEQYF. CDR3 sequence (DNA): TGTGCCAGCAGTTTACCAGGTGGGCTCTACGAGCAGTACTTC.

J is TRBJ2-1 and V is TRBV4-3; D remains ambiguous. CDR1 is LGHNA, CDR2 YSLEER, per germline. The CDR3 length is 15 residues. V shed 0 bases and J shed 2 bases, with 8 bases lying between them. CDR3 amino acids: CASSQDDWAYNEQFF. The CDR3 nucleotides are TGCGCCAGCAGCCAAGACGACTGGGCCTACAATGAGCAGTTCTTC.

CDR3 nucleotides: TGTGCCAGCAGCTTAAAGGGACAGGGGGCGATTGGAGCTTTCTTT. This translates into CASSLKGQGAIGAFF. The V call is TRBV7-2, the J call TRBJ1-1, with 12 nucleotides matching TRBD1. This CDR3 comprises 15 residues. Unmatched junction bases numbered 8, after V lost 2 bases and J lost 10 bases. Germline CDR1 and CDR2: SGHTA and FQGNSA.

The chain combines TRBV28 with TRBJ1-5, with D unresolved. The CDR3 is 12 amino acids. The V gene lost 8 bases and the J gene lost 4 bases, with 9 bases spanning the gap. The V gene's germline CDR1 is MDHEN and CDR2 SYDVKM. The CDR3 here is CASDTGNQPQHF. The DNA of the CDR3 is TGTGCCAGCGATACCGGGAATCAGCCCCAGCATTTT.

The CDR3 loop is CASSQSGTRRLQETQYF. Here the CDR3 DNA reads TGCGCCAGCAGCCAATCCGGGACTAGACGTCTTCAAGAGACCCAGTACTTC. The chain has TRBV4-1 and TRBJ2-5; 8 nucleotides agree with TRBD2. The CDR3 spans 17 residues. J gave up 2 bases and V 2 bases, and 10 bases lay outside the gene matches. Germline CDR1 reads MGHRA; CDR2 reads YSYEKL.

In this sample, this clone turned up a few times. The chain combines TRBV28 with TRBJ2-1; the D gene is possibly TRBD1 (5 bases). Trimming left V 0 bases short and J 5 bases short, with 14 bases between. CDR1 MDHEN and CDR2 SYDVKM come from the germline V gene. This CDR3 is 16 amino acids long. Written as DNA, the CDR3 is TGTGCCAGCAGTTTATGGTCTGCAGGGATCCACAATGAGCAGTTCTTC. Its protein is CASSLWSAGIHNEQFF.

This sequence joins TRBV9 and TRBJ2-3; 9 nucleotides align to TRBD2. This CDR3 has 16 residues. The germline V gene encodes CDR1 SGDLS and CDR2 YYNGEE. The V segment lost 0 bases and the J segment 7 bases; nucleotides outside the gene matches: 9. As DNA, the CDR3 is TGTGCCAGCAGCGTAGCGGCAAGCGGGAGGCTCCATACGCAGTATTTT. Protein: CASSVAASGRLHTQYF.

V is TRBV10-2 and J is TRBJ2-3; D gene uncertain. Per the germline V gene, CDR1 is WSHSY and CDR2 is SAAADI. Trimming cost V 3 bases and J 2 bases, with 6 bases left between them. The CDR3 extends over 13 amino acids. CDR3 in amino acids: CASSDRVTDTQYF. Written as DNA, the CDR3 is TGCGCCAGCAGTGATAGAGTCACAGATACGCAGTATTTT.

The chain recombines TRBV7-3 with TRBJ1-2; TRBD1 aligns across 7 bases. The V and J ends lost 5 bases and 7 bases, in that order; junction bases with no gene match: 10. The length of the CDR3 is 14 residues. Germline V gene sequence: CDR1 SGHTA, CDR2 FQGTGA. The CDR3 sequence is CASSPQGLRGGYTF. CDR3 nucleotide sequence: TGTGCCAGCAGCCCACAGGGGCTGAGGGGTGGCTACACCTTC.

The chain recombines TRBV5-6 with TRBJ1-2, with D possibly matching TRBD1 (5 bases). Germline assignment: CDR1 SGHDT and CDR2 YYEEEE. CDR3 length: 13 residues. V was pared by 4 bases and J by 6 bases, with 13 bases between. The CDR3 region is CASSLTLQDGYTF. The CDR3 nucleotides are TGTGCCAGCAGCCTTACCCTACAGGATGGCTACACCTTC. The variable domain in full, completed from reference TRBV5-6 and TRBJ1-2, reads DAGVTQSPTHLIKTRGQQVTLRCSPKSGHDTVSWYQQALGQGPQFIFQYYEEEERQRGNFPDRFSGHQFPNYSSELNVNALLLGDSALYLCASSLTLQDGYTFGSGTRLTVV.

The V gene is TRBV9, the J gene TRBJ2-3, with TRBD2 matching over 8 bases. The CDR3 loop spans 15 amino acids. Germline V gene lookup returns CDR1 SGDLS and CDR2 YYNGEE. With 2 bases clipped from V and 3 bases from J, the junction kept 5 bases outside the gene matches. The CDR3 loop is CASSVPAGATDTQYF. The CDR3, as DNA: TGTGCCAGCAGCGTCCCAGCGGGAGCGACAGATACGCAGTATTTT.

There are a few counts of this clone. The chain combines TRBV28 with TRBJ1-2; 7 bases match TRBD1. J gave up 0 bases and V 6 bases, and 4 bases lay outside the gene matches. Germline V gene data show CDR1 as MDHEN and CDR2 as SYDVKM. The CDR3 spans 14 residues. CDR3 nucleotide sequence: TGTGCCAGCAGATCGGACAGGACTAACTATGGCTACACCTTC. It is translated as CASRSDRTNYGYTF.

V is TRBV18 and J is TRBJ2-3; 9 bases map to TRBD2. CDR1 KGHSH and CDR2 LQKENI come from the germline V gene. This CDR3 has 17 residues. V lost 6 bases to trimming and J lost 2 bases; unmatched junction nucleotides: 12. The CDR3 loop is CASSRKTASGVTDTQYF. As DNA, the CDR3 is TGTGCCAGCTCGCGGAAGACGGCTAGCGGGGTCACAGATACGCAGTATTTT.

This clone was recorded once. The V gene is TRBV27, the J gene TRBJ2-7; D is uncertain. The CDR3 is made up of 9 amino acids. The V gene lost 9 bases and the J gene lost 4 bases, with 4 bases spanning the gap. Germline CDR1 reads MNHEY; CDR2 reads SMNVEV (reference sequence). CDR3 coding DNA: TGTGCCAGTAATTACGAGCAGTACTTC. This gives the protein CASNYEQYF.